The clone carrying this T cell receptor beta chain was observed a single time. Its specificity is not known. The data are from a study of cytotoxic CD8 clonotypes in ibrutinib-treated CLL. Study-level background: Mean yields were about 280,000 productive templates and about 94,000 productive rearrangements per sample. Study results and caveats: Circulating CD8+ T-cell counts were tracked by baseline clonality, which exceeded that of age-matched healthy donors.

Deletions cut 5 bases from V and 8 bases from J, with 15 bases between. This CDR3 has 13 amino acids. The germline CDR1 and CDR2 sequences are SGHAT and FQNNGV. Sequencing was designed to attain a depth spanning 1 in 200,000 to 1 in 1 million T cells. Clones were sequenced by immunoSEQ multiplex PCR, and TCRdb holds only the in-frame ones, with some missing. Altogether over 65,000 clones are present, roughly 83% being singletons, with the ten largest covering approximately 4.4%. The receptor comes from a human donor with chronic lymphocytic leukemia. The sequencing here drew on PBMCs, taken after 12 months of ibrutinib treatment. This rearrangement joins TRBV11-2 to TRBJ1-2; D gene ambiguous. The CDR3 here is CASSPPGDRGYTF. DNA for the CDR3: TGTGCCAGCAGCCCCCCGGGAGATCGGGGCTACACCTTC. Supplemented by reference TRBV11-2 and TRBJ1-2, the full variable domain reads EAGVAQSPRYKIIEKRQSVAFWCNPISGHATLYWYQQILGQGPKLLIQFQNNGVVDDSQLPKDRFSAERLKGVDSTLKIQPAKLEDSAVYLCASSPPGDRGYTFGSGTRLTVV.